A selection of T cell receptor beta chains follows, all from one sample in a study of T cells and Merkel cell carcinoma outcomes. This table comes from immunoSEQ multiplex PCR, and its TCRdb copy is limited to in-frame clones, with some not included. The top ten hold around 5.5% of the sample, which has approximately 550 clones, approximately 92% seen once. Sequencing used tumor tissue from Merkel cell carcinoma. All receptors come from a human donor with Merkel cell carcinoma. The CDR3 runs from the conserved cysteine through the conserved F or W. The D gene is left open where the match is weak.

TRBJ2-3 TRBV21-1 16 - TGTGCCAGCAGCAAAGATCGTCCGAAGTACGCAGATACGCAGTATTTT CASSKDRPKYADTQYF